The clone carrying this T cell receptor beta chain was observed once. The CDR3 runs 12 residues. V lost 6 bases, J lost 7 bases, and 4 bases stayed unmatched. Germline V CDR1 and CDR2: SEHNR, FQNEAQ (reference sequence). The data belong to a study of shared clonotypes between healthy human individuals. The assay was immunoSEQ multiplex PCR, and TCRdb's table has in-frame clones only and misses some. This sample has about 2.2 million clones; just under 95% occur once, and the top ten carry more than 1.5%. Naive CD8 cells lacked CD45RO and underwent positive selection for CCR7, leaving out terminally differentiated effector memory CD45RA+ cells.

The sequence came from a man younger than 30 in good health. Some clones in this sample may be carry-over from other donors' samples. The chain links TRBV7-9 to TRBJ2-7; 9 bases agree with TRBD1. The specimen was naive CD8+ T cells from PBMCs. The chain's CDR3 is CASRLGTGEQYF. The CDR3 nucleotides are TGTGCCAGCAGATTGGGGACAGGGGAGCAGTACTTC.